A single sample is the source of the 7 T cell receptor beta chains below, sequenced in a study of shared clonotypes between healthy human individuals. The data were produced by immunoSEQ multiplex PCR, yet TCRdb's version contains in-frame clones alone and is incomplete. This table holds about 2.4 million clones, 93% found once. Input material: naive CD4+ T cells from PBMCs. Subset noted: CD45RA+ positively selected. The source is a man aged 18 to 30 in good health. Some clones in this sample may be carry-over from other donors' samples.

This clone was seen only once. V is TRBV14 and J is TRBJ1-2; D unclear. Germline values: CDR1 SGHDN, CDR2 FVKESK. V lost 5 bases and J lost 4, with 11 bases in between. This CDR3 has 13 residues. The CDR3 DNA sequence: TGTGCCAGCAGCTTCGGCCGATTCTATGGCTACACCTTC. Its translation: CASSFGRFYGYTF. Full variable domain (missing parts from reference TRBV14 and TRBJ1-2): EAGVTQFPSHSVIEKGQTVTLRCDPISGHDNLYWYRRVMGKEIKFLLHFVKESKQDESGMPNNRFLAERTGGTYSTLKVQPAELEDSGVYFCASSFGRFYGYTFGSGTRLTVV.

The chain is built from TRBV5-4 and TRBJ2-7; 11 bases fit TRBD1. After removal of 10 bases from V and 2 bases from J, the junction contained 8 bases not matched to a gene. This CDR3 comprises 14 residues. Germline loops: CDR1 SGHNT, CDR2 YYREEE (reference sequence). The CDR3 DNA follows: TGTGCCTACCGGAGGACAGGGGGCGCCTACGAGCAGTACTTC. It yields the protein CAYRRTGGAYEQYF.

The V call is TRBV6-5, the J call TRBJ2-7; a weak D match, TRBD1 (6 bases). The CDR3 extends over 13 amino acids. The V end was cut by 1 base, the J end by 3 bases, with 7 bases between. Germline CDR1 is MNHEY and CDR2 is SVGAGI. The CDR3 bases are TGTGCCAGCAGTTACTTACAGGGCTACGAGCAGTACTTC. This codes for CASSYLQGYEQYF.

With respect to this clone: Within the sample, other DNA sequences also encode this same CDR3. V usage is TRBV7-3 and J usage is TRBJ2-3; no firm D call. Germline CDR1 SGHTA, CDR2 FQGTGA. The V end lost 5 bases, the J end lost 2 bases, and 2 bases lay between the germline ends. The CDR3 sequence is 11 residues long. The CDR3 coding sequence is TGTGCCAGCAGCATCACAGATACGCAGTATTTT. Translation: CASSITDTQYF. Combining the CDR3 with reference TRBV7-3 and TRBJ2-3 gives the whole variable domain GAGVSQTPSNKVTEKGKYVELRCDPISGHTALYWYRQSLGQGPEFLIYFQGTGAADDSGLPNDRFFAVRPEGSVSTLKIQRTERGDSAVYLCASSITDTQYFGPGTRLTVL.

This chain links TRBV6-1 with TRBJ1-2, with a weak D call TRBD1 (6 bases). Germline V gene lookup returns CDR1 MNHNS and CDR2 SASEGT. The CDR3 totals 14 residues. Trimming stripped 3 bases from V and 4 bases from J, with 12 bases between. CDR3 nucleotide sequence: TGTGCCAGCAGTGAGATACAGGGAAGCTATGGCTACACCTTC. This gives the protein CASSEIQGSYGYTF.

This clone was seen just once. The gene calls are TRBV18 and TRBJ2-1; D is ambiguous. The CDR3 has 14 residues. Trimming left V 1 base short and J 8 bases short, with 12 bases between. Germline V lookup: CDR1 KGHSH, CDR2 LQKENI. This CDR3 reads CASSPLDKLDEQFF. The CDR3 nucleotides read TGTGCCAGCTCACCACTTGATAAGTTGGATGAGCAGTTCTTC.

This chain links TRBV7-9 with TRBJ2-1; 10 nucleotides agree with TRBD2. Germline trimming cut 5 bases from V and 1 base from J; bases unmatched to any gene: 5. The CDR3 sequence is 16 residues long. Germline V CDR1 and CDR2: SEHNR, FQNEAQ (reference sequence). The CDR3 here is CASSVLLAGSYNEQFF. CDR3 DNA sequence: TGTGCCAGCAGCGTCCTACTAGCGGGGTCCTACAATGAGCAGTTCTTC.